This T cell receptor (beta chain) stems from a study of blood T cell repertoires in COVID-19. The CDR3 has 15 amino acids. After removal of 4 bases from V and 2 bases from J, the junction contained 6 bases not matched to a gene. From germline, CDR1 is SEHNR and CDR2 FQNEAQ (reference sequence). All enrollees were roughly 18 to 89 years old and from approximately 25 US areas. Per the study methods: Scientists estimated how many nucleated cells there were by amplifying reference gene primers. Sequencing was performed with immunoSEQ multiplex PCR; in TCRdb, only in-frame clones are kept and a portion is missing. That table is the source of V, J and clone size, and D and trimming were worked out from the DNA. The top ten hold roughly a tenth of the sample, which has over 300,000 clones, 75% to 90% seen once.

The source material was PBMCs or T cells enriched from blood (not recorded which). The receptor comes from a woman between 35 and 50 years old who had recovered from COVID-19. The rearrangement joins TRBV7-9 to TRBJ1-1, with TRBD1 identical over 8 bases. Written as DNA, the CDR3 is TGTGCCAGCAGCTCCTACAGGGGGAGTAACACTGAAGCTTTCTTT. Translation gives CASSSYRGSNTEAFF.